This T cell receptor beta chain was retrieved from a study of blood T cell repertoires in COVID-19. Study context: The study drew acute and convalescent COVID-19 samples from the United States, Italy and Spain. The cDNA or gDNA used as material had been derived from T cells, B-cell-depleted T cells, or PBMCs.

Authors' methods: Reference gene primer amplification yielded estimated nucleated cell counts. TCRdb keeps only in-frame clones here, not all; method: immunoSEQ multiplex PCR. Clone size and the V and J calls come from that table; the DNA yielded D and trimming. Seen here are around 460,000 clones, 70% to 90% observed once, and the top ten hold less than 0.95%. This clone was counted a single time. In Seattle, patients joined the study during active infection and were tracked longitudinally. Trimming cost V 4 bases and J 1 base, with 7 bases left between them. Germline V gene sequence: CDR1 MNHEY, CDR2 SVGAGI. The CDR3 spans 13 residues.

Sequenced input: peripheral blood. The chain has TRBV6-5 and TRBJ2-5; D is unresolved. The TCR comes from a man in his late teens or twenties with COVID-19, enrolled during active disease. CDR3 bases: TGTGCCAGCAGTTTTCGTATCCAAGAGACCCAGTACTTC. Its protein product is CASSFRIQETQYF.